These T cell receptor beta chains were read from a single sample in a study of cytomegalovirus exposure and HLA in healthy donors. Data came from immunoSEQ multiplex PCR; TCRdb stores just in-frame clones and leaves some out. The table shows around 160,000 clones, with 80% occurring only once. The source material was PBMCs. These receptors came from a human donor in good health. CDR3s include the opening cysteine and the closing phenylalanine or tryptophan.

J,V,CDR3
TRBJ2-7,TRBV6-5,CASRRTGGSYEQYF
TRBJ2-7,TRBV28,CASSLTSTGFNEQYF
TRBJ2-1,TRBV10-1,CASSEGGRNEQFF
TRBJ2-1,TRBV4-3,CASSQDVSSGASYNEQFF
TRBJ2-7,TRBV9,CASSVGVAGEQYF
TRBJ2-2,TRBV29-1,CSVRVTGELFF
TRBJ1-6,TRBV6-5,CASSRDRGNSPLHF
TRBJ2-1,TRBV5-1,CASSFQTTGDNEQFF
TRBJ2-7,TRBV7-9,CASSDLTGTGGFEQYF
TRBJ1-4,TRBV15,CATSRETTGGNEKLFF
TRBJ1-2,TRBV7-9,CASSTGGAGGYTF
TRBJ2-7,TRBV11-2,CASSFTSGATYEQYF
TRBJ1-2,TRBV6-1,CASSDSGTGLSYGYTF
TRBJ1-5,TRBV19,CASSIAPGGMGNQPQHF
TRBJ1-2,TRBV11-2,CASSPGGYGYTF
TRBJ1-2,TRBV11-2,CASSLYSAGYTF
TRBJ2-7,TRBV6-1,CASSDRDRGYYEQYF
TRBJ1-2,TRBV7-8,CASSSGTGDYGYTF
TRBJ2-5,TRBV7-9,CASSPGRETQYF
TRBJ1-5,TRBV4-2,CASSPMGGSSQPQHF